This T cell receptor (beta chain) is from a study of blood T cells in healthy people across ages. Per-sample PBMC isolation yielded at least 6.5 million cells. There were at least 5 micrograms of total RNA extracted from every sample. This clonotype was observed at least ten times. A J-beta primer mix and a sample-barcoded 5' primer were used in a second PCR of roughly 7 to 12 cycles. TCRdb independently ran MiXCR on the 5' RACE reads; one entry per CDR3 protein. This table has 850,000 to 1,300,000 distinct CDR3 sequences, more than 40% appearing once. This CDR3 is 13 amino acids long. Germline trimming cut 3 bases from V and 4 bases from J; bases unmatched to any gene: 2. Germline loops: CDR1 DFQATT, CDR2 SNEGSKA (reference sequence).

This receptor was identified in an older woman in good health. The chain joins TRBV20-1 to TRBJ2-7; 11 bases match TRBD1. Sequencing was carried out using blood. CDR3 nucleotide sequence: TGCAGTGCTAGGGGACAGGGGGGGTACGAGCAGTACTTC. Translating it yields CSARGQGGYEQYF.